Below are 9 T cell receptor beta chains sequenced from a single sample in a study of early T cells in non-severe SARS-CoV-2 infection. TCRdb used MiXCR to reprocess the 5' RACE reads, holding one entry per CDR3 protein. The sample comprises 62,000 or so distinct CDR3 sequences, about 9.9% of which are singletons, and about 1.3% rests with the top ten. Sequenced sample: whole blood. The receptor set was obtained from an adult who was a healthcare worker with PCR-confirmed SARS-CoV-2 infection or an uninfected control (not recorded which).

This sequence joins TRBV5-6 and TRBJ2-1, with D unclear. The CDR3 consists of 13 residues. The ends were cut back, 1 base at V and 7 bases at J, with 9 bases in the middle. Germline CDR1 reads SGHDT; CDR2 reads YYEEEE. In DNA, the CDR3 is TGTGCCAGCAGCTTGTTTTGGGCAAATGAGCAGTTCTTC. Its translation: CASSLFWANEQFF. The variable domain in full, with the rest retrieved from reference TRBV5-6 and TRBJ2-1, is DAGVTQSPTHLIKTRGQQVTLRCSPKSGHDTVSWYQQALGQGPQFIFQYYEEEERQRGNFPDRFSGHQFPNYSSELNVNALLLGDSALYLCASSLFWANEQFFGPGTRLTVL.

The chain links TRBV6-1 to TRBJ2-7, with 8 bases lining up with TRBD1. Germline V gene lookup returns CDR1 MNHNS and CDR2 SASEGT. The trim removed 6 bases at V and 6 bases at J, leaving 4 bases unmatched. The length of the CDR3 is 12 residues. The CDR3 spells CASSKGQGEQYV. CDR3 in DNA: TGTGCCAGCAGCAAAGGACAGGGCGAGCAGTACGTC.

The sample holds a few counts of this clonotype. This rearrangement joins TRBV7-2 to TRBJ1-1; the D is unclear. The germline V gene has CDR1 SGHTA and CDR2 FQGNSA. Trimming took 4 bases from V and 10 from J, leaving 13 bases between them. The CDR3 extends over 12 amino acids. The CDR3 nucleotides are TGTGCCAGCAGCTCCCGGGGAGGCGGAGCTTTCTTT. Translated: CASSSRGGGAFF. Filled out from reference TRBV7-2 and TRBJ1-1, the complete variable domain reads GAGVSQSPSNKVTEKGKDVELRCDPISGHTALYWYRQSLGQGLEFLIYFQGNSAPDKSGLPSDRFSAERTGGSVSTLTIQRTQQEDSAVYLCASSSRGGGAFFGQGTRLTVV.

The chain couples TRBV20-1 to TRBJ2-6; D is possibly TRBD1 or TRBD2 (5 bases each). The CDR3 runs 15 residues. The V end was cut by 3 bases, the J end by 0 bases, with 9 bases between. The germline gives CDR1 DFQATT, CDR2 SNEGSKA (reference sequence). The CDR3 region is CSASNGGSGANVLTF. The DNA for the CDR3 is TGCAGTGCTAGTAATGGGGGCTCTGGGGCCAACGTCCTGACTTTC.

The V and J genes are TRBV5-1 and TRBJ2-1, with D possibly TRBD2 on 6 matching bases. V dropped 4 bases and J dropped 8 bases, with 13 bases sitting between them. The length of the CDR3 is 13 residues. CDR1 and CDR2 (germline): SGHRS, YFSETQ. The CDR3 region has the DNA TGCGCCAGCAGCGGGACTGGATTTGATGAGCAGTTCTTC. Amino acids: CASSGTGFDEQFF.

The chain carries TRBV3-1 and TRBJ1-1, with D hard to call. Germline-derived CDR1 and CDR2 are LGHDT and YNNKEL (reference sequence). This CDR3 region has 11 residues. Trimming left V 3 bases short and J 6 bases short, with 5 bases between. CDR3 in DNA: TGTGCCAGCAGCCAGTTCGCTGAAGCTTTCTTT. Translating gives CASSQFAEAFF.

Many counts were recorded for this clonotype. CDR3 residues: CASTSPQGQRTSSYNEQFF. The CDR3 bases are TGTGCCAGCACCTCCCCACAAGGACAGAGAACTAGCTCCTACAATGAGCAGTTCTTC. V and J are TRBV7-8 and TRBJ2-1; D possibly corresponds to TRBD1 (6 bases). The germline V gene has CDR1 SGHVS and CDR2 FQNEAQ. This CDR3 is built from 19 residues. V lost 7 bases, J lost 0 bases, and 25 bases lay in between. Based on the CDR3 plus reference TRBV7-8 and TRBJ2-1, the full variable domain is GAGVSQSPRYKVAKRGQDVALRCDPISGHVSLFWYQQALGQGPEFLTYFQNEAQLDKSGLPSDRFFAERPEGSVSTLKIQRTQQEDSAVYLCASTSPQGQRTSSYNEQFFGPGTRLTVL.

The sample holds a few counts of this clonotype. V and J are TRBV20-1 and TRBJ2-2, with D hard to call. Trimming took 4 bases from V and 0 from J, leaving 9 bases between them. The CDR3 spans 14 residues. Per the germline V gene, CDR1 is DFQATT and CDR2 is SNEGSKA (reference sequence). Here the CDR3 reads CSANRQTNTGELFF. The CDR3 nucleotides read TGCAGTGCTAATCGTCAGACGAACACCGGGGAGCTGTTTTTT.

The rearrangement joins TRBV20-1 to TRBJ1-2; the D gene is possibly TRBD1 (5 bases). Germline values: CDR1 DFQATT, CDR2 SNEGSKA (reference sequence). V was shortened by 5 bases and J by 6 bases, with 10 bases between the two germline ends. This CDR3 comprises 11 residues. This chain's CDR3 is CSAYIRDGYTF. Written as DNA, the CDR3 is TGCAGTGCTTACATCAGGGATGGCTACACCTTC.